These 2 T cell receptor beta chains originate from one sample sequenced in a study of T cells in Graves' hyperthyroidism and ophthalmopathy. Researchers took RNA transcripts and amplified the TCR beta CDR3 regions from them. The primer set for the first-round RT-PCR of the TCR CDR3 was HTBI. Using its own MiXCR run on the multiplex PCR reads, TCRdb lists one record per CDR3 protein. This table holds fewer than 500,000 distinct CDR3 sequences, approximately 13% found once. The sequenced sample was blood. The origin of the receptors is a man aged 25 to 40 with Graves' hyperthyroidism that later progressed to Graves' ophthalmopathy.

The gene calls are TRBV28 and TRBJ1-4; D not certain. There are 14 residues in the CDR3. Trimming cost V 5 bases and J 8 bases, with 15 bases left between them. CDR1 MDHEN and CDR2 SYDVKM come from the germline V gene. The CDR3 nucleotides are TGTGCCAGCAGTCCCAGGTCTTTAGACGAAAAACTGTTTTTT. Its protein is CASSPRSLDEKLFF.

This clonotype was counted a few times. The rearrangement links TRBV12-3 or TRBV12-4 to TRBJ2-6; no clear D. The CDR3 has 15 residues. V lost 0 bases and J 0 bases, leaving 3 bases between the germline ends. The CDR3 DNA reads TGTGCCAGCAGTTTAGCCGCCTCTGGGGCCAACGTCCTGACTTTC. Translating gives CASSLAASGANVLTF.